A selection of T cell receptor beta chains follows, all from one sample in a study of regulatory T cells in long-lasting Graves disease. TCRdb re-called the multiplex PCR reads with MiXCR, one entry per CDR3 protein. This table has around 500,000 distinct CDR3 sequences, 20% appearing once. The sequencing used peripheral blood mononuclear cells (PBMCs), collected when the disease was refractory, from a patient treated with antithyroid drugs. These receptors originate from a female donor with Graves disease. The CDR3 runs from the conserved cysteine through the conserved F or W. D genes are given only for firm matches. The size of a clone is reported for some rows only, either as once, few or many, or as a class for expanded clones.

D	J	size	V	length	CDR3	DNA
NA	TRBJ1-2	many	TRBV29-1	13	CSVQPTVNYGYTF	TGCAGCGTTCAACCGACGGTAAACTATGGCTACACCTTC
TRBD2	TRBJ2-5	many	TRBV28	17	CASSPGGLAGVEETQYF	TGTGCCAGCAGCCCGGGGGGACTAGCGGGAGTCGAAGAGACCCAGTACTTC
NA	TRBJ2-7	few	TRBV30	13	CAWNLGAGYEQYF	TGTGCCTGGAACCTAGGAGCAGGCTACGAGCAGTACTTC
NA	TRBJ1-4	many	TRBV29-1	12	CSAGAFGEKLFF	TGCAGCGCGGGGGCTTTTGGTGAAAAACTGTTTTTT
TRBD2	TRBJ2-5	few	TRBV7-8	16	CASSPAGLAGGETQYF	TGTGCCAGCAGCCCGGCGGGACTAGCGGGAGGAGAGACCCAGTACTTC
TRBD1	TRBJ2-4	NA	TRBV3-1	15	CASSQPGQGRYIQYF	TGTGCCAGCAGCCAACCGGGACAGGGTCGATACATTCAGTACTTC
NA	TRBJ1-2	many	TRBV6-5	14	CASSYGQGHYGYTF	TGTGCCAGCAGTTACGGGCAGGGGCACTATGGCTACACCTTC
TRBD1	TRBJ2-2	many	TRBV10-3	15	CAIRTGTANTGELFF	TGTGCCATCAGGACCGGGACAGCGAACACCGGGGAGCTGTTTTTT
NA	TRBJ2-7	NA	TRBV14	16	CASSQAGQTHSYEQYF	TGTGCCAGCAGCCAGGCTGGACAGACTCACTCCTACGAGCAGTACTTC
TRBD2	TRBJ2-1	NA	TRBV27	17	CASRTRLAGRKLGEQFF	TGTGCCAGCAGAACTCGTTTAGCGGGCCGAAAGCTCGGTGAGCAGTTCTTC
NA	TRBJ1-1	once	TRBV20-1	14	CSADGAGSGTEASF	TGCAGTGCAGACGGGGCGGGGTCGGGCACTGAAGCTTCCTTT
NA	TRBJ2-7	many	TRBV2	13	CASISSNNYEQYF	TGTGCCAGCATTTCCAGCAACAACTACGAGCAGTACTTC
NA	TRBJ2-1	few	TRBV6-1	13	CASTVGRGVEQFF	TGTGCCAGCACTGTGGGTAGGGGCGTTGAGCAGTTCTTC
NA	TRBJ2-2	NA	TRBV6-9	16	CASSFPQEGDTGELFF	TGTGCCAGCAGTTTCCCTCAGGAGGGAGACACCGGGGAGCTGTTTTTT
NA	TRBJ1-4	few	TRBV7-9	12	CASTEGREKLFF	TGTGCCAGCACAGAGGGACGCGAAAAACTGTTTTTT
NA	TRBJ2-7	many	TRBV6-5	15	CASSYGPPVSYEQYF	TGTGCCAGCAGTTACGGCCCCCCGGTCTCCTACGAGCAGTACTTC
NA	TRBJ2-7	NA	TRBV29-1	15	CSVEYEGIADYEQYF	TGCAGCGTTGAATATGAGGGGATTGCTGACTACGAGCAGTACTTC
TRBD1	TRBJ1-2	NA	TRBV4-1	15	CASSQDGQGVNGYTF	TGCGCCAGCAGCCAAGATGGGCAGGGGGTGAATGGCTACACCTTC
NA	TRBJ1-4	many	TRBV12-3/TRBV12-4	14	CASLGSGIDEKLFF	TGTGCCAGTCTCGGTTCAGGGATCGATGAAAAACTGTTTTTT
TRBD1	TRBJ1-3	few	TRBV28	14	CASSSNRGGNTIYF	TGTGCCAGCAGTTCCAACAGGGGTGGAAACACCATATATTTT
NA	TRBJ1-3	few	TRBV7-9	15	CASSPPGGRGNTIYF	TGTGCCAGCAGCCCTCCGGGGGGGAGAGGAAACACCATATATTTT
NA	TRBJ1-4	few	TRBV20-1	14	CSAPKSATNEKLFF	TGCAGTGCTCCCAAGTCGGCAACTAATGAAAAACTGTTTTTT
TRBD1	TRBJ1-3	NA	TRBV7-6	15	CASSQGQGDGNTIYF	TGTGCCAGCAGCCAGGGACAGGGCGATGGAAACACCATATATTTT
NA	TRBJ2-7	NA	TRBV6-1	13	CASSENPSSEQYF	TGTGCCAGCAGTGAAAACCCCTCAAGTGAGCAGTACTTC
NA	TRBJ1-5	many	TRBV12-3/TRBV12-4	15	CASSLQIIAGQPQHF	TGTGCCAGCAGTTTGCAAATAATCGCAGGACAGCCCCAGCATTTT
TRBD2	TRBJ2-4	many	TRBV5-1	20	CASSLFGLAGEGLAKNIQYF	TGCGCCAGCAGCTTGTTCGGCCTAGCGGGAGAGGGGTTAGCCAAAAACATTCAGTACTTC
NA	TRBJ2-5	many	TRBV6-1	14	CASSEGDYQETQYF	TGTGCCAGCAGTGAGGGGGACTACCAAGAGACCCAGTACTTC
NA	TRBJ2-2	NA	TRBV9	14	CASSLPTNTGELFF	TGTGCCAGCAGCTTACCTACGAACACCGGGGAGCTGTTTTTT
TRBD2	TRBJ2-7	many	TRBV6-2/TRBV6-3	13	CASAGTNPYEQYF	TGTGCCAGCGCCGGGACTAACCCATACGAGCAGTACTTC
NA	TRBJ2-7	few	TRBV20-1	13	CSARSGSAYEQYF	TGCAGTGCCCGTTCGGGTTCCGCCTACGAGCAGTACTTC
TRBD1	TRBJ1-5	few	TRBV27	15	CARHSQGANNQPQHF	TGTGCCAGGCACTCTCAGGGGGCCAACAATCAGCCCCAGCATTTT
TRBD1	TRBJ1-1	NA	TRBV5-1	14	CASRPTGGRTEAFF	TGCGCCAGCAGACCTACAGGGGGGCGAACTGAAGCTTTCTTT
NA	TRBJ2-7	NA	TRBV29-1	13	CSVVYGAYYEQYF	TGCAGCGTTGTTTATGGGGCATACTACGAGCAGTACTTC
TRBD2	TRBJ2-1	NA	TRBV5-1	14	CASTPTTSGNEQFF	TGCGCCAGCACCCCTACGACTAGCGGAAATGAGCAGTTCTTC
NA	TRBJ2-7	many	TRBV6-1	12	CASSGWTYEQYF	TGTGCCAGCTCCGGCTGGACCTACGAGCAGTACTTC
TRBD1	TRBJ1-5	NA	TRBV29-1	13	CSVRTGESQPQHF	TGCAGCGTTCGGACAGGGGAGAGTCAGCCCCAGCATTTT